One sample yielded the 14 T cell receptor beta chains listed below, sequenced in a study of cytomegalovirus exposure and HLA in healthy donors. Produced via immunoSEQ multiplex PCR; TCRdb's table is partial and in-frame only. Of about 140,000 clones in the sample, 85% to 90% were seen once. Sequencing was carried out using PBMCs. The receptors were sampled from a woman under 30 in good health and CMV-seropositive.

V and J are TRBV19 and TRBJ2-3, with D possibly matching TRBD2 (6 bases). Germline-derived CDR1 and CDR2 are LNHDA and SQIVND (reference sequence). CDR3 length: 17 residues. The ends were cut back, 5 bases at V and 7 bases at J, with 25 bases in the middle. DNA of the CDR3: TGTGCCAGTAGTTCTGCCAGTGGACTACTCCTGGGATATACGCAGTATTTT. It yields the protein CASSSASGLLLGYTQYF.

This chain connects TRBV6-5 to TRBJ1-2, with D possibly TRBD1 on 5 matching bases. This CDR3 comprises 14 residues. The V and J ends lost 5 bases and 6 bases respectively, with 16 bases between them. Germline CDR1 reads MNHEY; CDR2 reads SVGAGI. CDR3 sequence (DNA): TGTGCCAGCAGTATCCCGGGGGAAGCGGATGGCTACACCTTC. This gives the protein CASSIPGEADGYTF.

The rearrangement uses TRBV5-1 and TRBJ2-5; the D is unclear. V lost 0 bases to trimming and J lost 4 bases, with 13 bases between them. Germline V lookup: CDR1 SGHRS, CDR2 YFSETQ. CDR3 size: 15 residues. CDR3 DNA sequence: TGCGCCAGCAGCTTGGCCAGAGCGTCGGCAGAGACCCAGTACTTC. Residues: CASSLARASAETQYF.

The V and J genes are TRBV5-1 and TRBJ2-2, with 7 bases matching TRBD1. The CDR3 runs to 15 residues. Germline V CDR1 and CDR2: SGHRS, YFSETQ. V was pared by 3 bases and J by 1 base, with 3 bases of the junction left unmatched. CDR3 sequence (DNA): TGCGCCAGCAGCTGGGGGACAGAGAACACCGGGGAGCTGTTTTTT. This sequence encodes CASSWGTENTGELFF. Full variable domain (remainder filled in from reference TRBV5-1 and TRBJ2-2): KAGVTQTPRYLIKTRGQQVTLSCSPISGHRSVSWYQQTPGQGLQFLFEYFSETQRNKGNFPGRFSGRQFSNSRSEMNVSTLELGDSALYLCASSWGTENTGELFFGEGSRLTVL.

In this sample, this clone is medium-sized (0.01 to 0.1%). CDR3 region: CASSEPKMNTEAFF. The CDR3 nucleotides are TGTGCCAGCAGTGAACCCAAAATGAACACTGAAGCTTTCTTT. The rearrangement joins TRBV2 to TRBJ1-1; D is unclear. CDR1 SNHLY and CDR2 FYNNEI come from the germline V gene. The length of the CDR3 is 14 residues. V was trimmed by 2 bases and J by 0 bases, leaving 7 bases between them. Full variable domain (outside the CDR3, taken from reference TRBV2 and TRBJ1-1): EPEVTQTPSHQVTQMGQEVILRCVPISNHLYFYWYRQILGQKVEFLVSFYNNEISEKSEIFDDQFSVERPDGSNFTLKIRSTKLEDSAMYFCASSEPKMNTEAFFGQGTRLTVV.

The V gene is TRBV4-2, the J gene TRBJ2-1; 7 nucleotides agree with TRBD2. This CDR3 has 16 amino acids. The V and J ends lost 1 base and 0 bases, in that order; junction bases with no gene match: 3. Germline V gives CDR1 LGHNA, CDR2 YNFKEQ. The CDR3 bases are TGTGCCAGCAGCCAAGGGGGGGGGAGCTCCTACAATGAGCAGTTCTTC. It is translated as CASSQGGGSSYNEQFF.

The rearrangement joins TRBV18 to TRBJ1-2; 7 bases are a match to TRBD1. V trimming: 4 bases; J trimming: 1 base; junction bases outside the gene matches: 18. Germline loops: CDR1 KGHSH, CDR2 LQKENI. The CDR3 loop spans 19 amino acids. The CDR3 sequence: CASSLSDRQYHLINYGYTF. For the CDR3, the DNA is TGTGCCAGCTCACTTTCGGACAGGCAGTACCACCTGATTAACTATGGCTACACCTTC.

The chain recombines TRBV10-3 with TRBJ2-3, with TRBD1 as a possible D gene (7 bases). The CDR3 loop spans 14 amino acids. The V end was cut by 6 bases, the J end by 0 bases, with 10 bases between. In germline, CDR1 is ENHRY, CDR2 SYGVKD. The CDR3 protein is CAIRAGQSTDTQYF. In nucleotides, the CDR3 is TGTGCCATCAGGGCGGGACAGAGCACAGATACGCAGTATTTT.

The sample holds a few counts of this clone. The chain carries TRBV7-3 and TRBJ2-3; 12 nucleotides agree with TRBD2. Germline V gene data show CDR1 as SGHTA and CDR2 as FQGTGA. CDR3 length equals 18 residues. The V gene end was trimmed by 5 bases and the J gene end by 2 bases; junction bases not matched to a gene: 11. The CDR3, as DNA: TGTGCCAGCAGCCTCGACGGACTAGCGGGATCTATCACAGATACGCAGTATTTT. This encodes CASSLDGLAGSITDTQYF.

This chain links TRBV5-1 with TRBJ2-1, with 9 bases that match TRBD2. From germline, CDR1 is SGHRS and CDR2 YFSETQ. The length of the CDR3 is 17 residues. Losses at the gene ends were 6 bases for V and 4 bases for J; bases not matched to a gene: 14. CDR3 DNA: TGCGCCAGCAATTCCGGAGCCCTAGCGGGGTCGTACAATGAGCAGTTCTTC. Its protein product is CASNSGALAGSYNEQFF.

The rearrangement links TRBV25-1 to TRBJ1-5; TRBD1 agrees at 7 bases. This CDR3 contains 14 residues. V lost 4 bases to trimming and J lost 9 bases; unmatched junction nucleotides: 9. From germline, CDR1 is MGHDK and CDR2 SYGVNS. DNA for the CDR3: TGTGCCAGCAGTGGGTCGACAGGGAGTCGGCCCCAGCATTTT. It is translated as CASSGSTGSRPQHF.

V is TRBV5-5 and J is TRBJ1-1; 7 positions match TRBD1. This CDR3 contains 16 residues. Trimming took 0 bases from V and 4 from J; bases not matched to a gene: 9. Germline V gene sequence: CDR1 SGHKS, CDR2 YYEKEE (reference sequence). CDR3 coding DNA: TGTGCCAGCAGCTTGGGGGTCGCAGGGGGTTTCACTGAAGCTTTCTTT. The encoded protein is CASSLGVAGGFTEAFF.

The V and J genes are TRBV9 and TRBJ1-3; 7 bases map to TRBD1. Germline V gene lookup returns CDR1 SGDLS and CDR2 YYNGEE. This CDR3 region has 19 residues. V dropped 4 bases and J dropped 4; count of bases not matched to a gene: 20. CDR3 nucleotides: TGTGCCAGCAGCACCCAGAGGATAGGGACAGAGTCTAAAGGAAACACCATATATTTT. It codes for CASSTQRIGTESKGNTIYF.

In nucleotides, the CDR3 is TGCGCCAGCAGCCAAGATGGCGGGGTATCATATGGCTACACCTTC. Its protein product is CASSQDGGVSYGYTF. The chain couples TRBV4-3 to TRBJ1-2, with no clear D. V lost 0 bases and J 5 bases, leaving 13 bases between the germline ends. Germline V lookup: CDR1 LGHNA, CDR2 YSLEER. CDR3 length equals 15 residues.